Listed below are T cell receptor beta chains from one sample, sequenced in a study of blood T cell repertoires in COVID-19. Libraries were prepared by immunoSEQ multiplex PCR; TCRdb keeps only in-frame clonotypes and omits some of them. The top ten hold over 6% of the sample, which has around 320,000 clones, 88% seen once. The source material was peripheral blood. The receptors were gathered from a woman in her twenties or thirties who had recovered from COVID-19. Each CDR3 is given with its conserved first and last residue. D genes are given only for firm matches. The size field is filled for only some rows; it gives once, few, many or a size class.

V gene: TRBV24-1
clone size: .
D gene: TRBD2
J gene: TRBJ2-3
CDR3 DNA: TGTGCCACCAGTGACATAGCGGGGGGGCAGACAGATACGCAGTATTTT
CDR3 protein: CATSDIAGGQTDTQYF

V gene: TRBV7-3
clone size: .
D gene: .
J gene: TRBJ2-1
CDR3 DNA: TGTGCCAGCAGCACAGGTTCGGACTCCTACAATGAGCAGTTCTTC
CDR3 protein: CASSTGSDSYNEQFF

V gene: TRBV11-2
clone size: .
D gene: .
J gene: TRBJ1-1
CDR3 DNA: TGTGCCAGCACCGTGACTACAAGCGGGACTGAAGCTTTCTTT
CDR3 protein: CASTVTTSGTEAFF

V gene: TRBV21-1
clone size: .
D gene: .
J gene: TRBJ1-2
CDR3 DNA: TGTGCCATCCAAAAGGCTGCGGACTATGGCTACACCTTC
CDR3 protein: CAIQKAADYGYTF

V gene: TRBV6-5
clone size: .
D gene: TRBD2
J gene: TRBJ2-6
CDR3 DNA: TGTGCCAGCAGTTCGGGAGGGCACTCTGGGGCCAACGTCCTGACTTTC
CDR3 protein: CASSSGGHSGANVLTF

V gene: TRBV2
clone size: few
D gene: .
J gene: TRBJ1-5
CDR3 DNA: TGTGCCAGCAGCCCGACAGATCAGCCCCAGCATTTT
CDR3 protein: CASSPTDQPQHF

V gene: TRBV15
clone size: .
D gene: .
J gene: TRBJ1-6
CDR3 DNA: TGTGCCACCAGCAGAGATCGGGAGGGGAGTTCACCCCTCCACTTT
CDR3 protein: CATSRDREGSSPLHF

V gene: TRBV2
clone size: .
D gene: .
J gene: TRBJ1-5
CDR3 DNA: TGTGCCAGCAGTGAAAAGTCAGCGGATAATCAGCCCCAGCATTTT
CDR3 protein: CASSEKSADNQPQHF

V gene: TRBV5-8
clone size: .
D gene: TRBD1
J gene: TRBJ1-4
CDR3 DNA: TGTGCCAGCAGCATTGGGACAGGGCGAAATGAAAAACTGTTTTTT
CDR3 protein: CASSIGTGRNEKLFF

V gene: TRBV2
clone size: .
D gene: TRBD1
J gene: TRBJ1-5
CDR3 DNA: TGTGCCAGCAGATCGGGACAGGGTGGCAATCAGCCCCAGCATTTT
CDR3 protein: CASRSGQGGNQPQHF

V gene: TRBV28
clone size: .
D gene: TRBD1
J gene: TRBJ2-3
CDR3 DNA: TGTGCCAGCAGCCCGGACAGGCGCCGCACAGATACGCAGTATTTT
CDR3 protein: CASSPDRRRTDTQYF

V gene: TRBV7-2
clone size: .
D gene: .
J gene: TRBJ1-5
CDR3 DNA: TGTGCCAGCAGCCAAGCACGATTAGGCGGTGGCAATCAGCCCCAGCATTTT
CDR3 protein: CASSQARLGGGNQPQHF

V gene: TRBV5-6
clone size: once
D gene: .
J gene: TRBJ2-5
CDR3 DNA: TGTGCCAGCAGCTTGAAGATGGCAGGGGCGACCCAAGAGACCCAGTACTTC
CDR3 protein: CASSLKMAGATQETQYF

V gene: TRBV20-1
clone size: .
D gene: .
J gene: TRBJ2-5
CDR3 DNA: TGCAGTGCTAGTATCTCTGTCGGGGAGACCCAGTACTTC
CDR3 protein: CSASISVGETQYF

V gene: TRBV11-2
clone size: .
D gene: .
J gene: TRBJ1-3
CDR3 DNA: TGTGCCAGCAGCCCGCAGGGATCTGGAAACACCATATATTTT
CDR3 protein: CASSPQGSGNTIYF

V gene: TRBV19
clone size: .
D gene: .
J gene: TRBJ1-2
CDR3 DNA: TGTGCCAGTAGCCTCGGGTGGGTCGGCGGCGGCTACACCTTC
CDR3 protein: CASSLGWVGGGYTF

V gene: TRBV19
clone size: .
D gene: .
J gene: TRBJ1-1
CDR3 DNA: TGTGCCAGTAGTGGGCAGGCCTGGACTGAAGCTTTCTTT
CDR3 protein: CASSGQAWTEAFF

V gene: TRBV30
clone size: once
D gene: .
J gene: TRBJ2-5
CDR3 DNA: TGTGCCTACACCCAGAACCAAGAGACCCAGTACTTC
CDR3 protein: CAYTQNQETQYF

V gene: TRBV21-1
clone size: .
D gene: .
J gene: TRBJ1-1
CDR3 DNA: TGTGCCAGCAGCCACAGGAGGAACACTGAAGCTTTCTTT
CDR3 protein: CASSHRRNTEAFF

V gene: TRBV6-5
clone size: .
D gene: .
J gene: TRBJ2-2
CDR3 DNA: TGTGCCAGCCGAGAGGTTGGTGGGACCGGGGAGCTGTTTTTT
CDR3 protein: CASREVGGTGELFF

V gene: TRBV21-1
clone size: .
D gene: .
J gene: TRBJ2-4
CDR3 DNA: TGTGCCAGCAGCAAAGGTGGGGGCAGGAGACTAGCCAAAAACATTCAGTACTTC
CDR3 protein: CASSKGGGRRLAKNIQYF

V gene: TRBV10-3
clone size: .
D gene: .
J gene: TRBJ2-5
CDR3 DNA: TGTGCCATCAGTGAGTCGATGTCACAGCAAGAGACCCAGTACTTC
CDR3 protein: CAISESMSQQETQYF

V gene: TRBV19
clone size: .
D gene: .
J gene: TRBJ1-2
CDR3 DNA: TGTGCCAGTAGTCTCCCCGGAGGGCAGGTTTACACCTTC
CDR3 protein: CASSLPGGQVYTF

V gene: TRBV6-5
clone size: .
D gene: .
J gene: TRBJ1-5
CDR3 DNA: TGTGCCAGCAGTCGTCGACAGACATCTCAGCCCCAGCATTTT
CDR3 protein: CASSRRQTSQPQHF

V gene: TRBV24-1
clone size: once
D gene: TRBD2
J gene: TRBJ2-1
CDR3 DNA: TGTGCCACCAGTGATTCGTCGGGGGGGGCGAAAAATGAGCAGTTCTTC
CDR3 protein: CATSDSSGGAKNEQFF

V gene: TRBV28
clone size: few
D gene: TRBD1
J gene: TRBJ1-1
CDR3 DNA: TGTGCCAGCACCCTCCCACAGGGGCTCAATACTGAAGCTTTCTTT
CDR3 protein: CASTLPQGLNTEAFF

V gene: TRBV5-1
clone size: .
D gene: .
J gene: TRBJ1-5
CDR3 DNA: TGCGCCAGCAGTCCAGGGCCAAATCAGCCCCAGCATTTT
CDR3 protein: CASSPGPNQPQHF

V gene: TRBV28
clone size: .
D gene: .
J gene: TRBJ2-5
CDR3 DNA: TGTGCCAGCAGTACCTCAGGGGAAGAGACCCAGTACTTC
CDR3 protein: CASSTSGEETQYF

V gene: TRBV19
clone size: .
D gene: TRBD1
J gene: TRBJ1-2
CDR3 DNA: TGTGCCAGTAGCCGGGAAGACAGGGGCTATGGCTACACCTTC
CDR3 protein: CASSREDRGYGYTF

V gene: TRBV5-4
clone size: .
D gene: TRBD2
J gene: TRBJ2-5
CDR3 DNA: TGTGCCAGCACAACAGCGGGGGGACTACAAGAGACCCAGTACTTC
CDR3 protein: CASTTAGGLQETQYF

V gene: TRBV6-6
clone size: .
D gene: TRBD1
J gene: TRBJ1-2
CDR3 DNA: TGTGCCAGCAGTCAGACCACAGGGGGCGCCGCTAACTATGGCTACACCTTC
CDR3 protein: CASSQTTGGAANYGYTF